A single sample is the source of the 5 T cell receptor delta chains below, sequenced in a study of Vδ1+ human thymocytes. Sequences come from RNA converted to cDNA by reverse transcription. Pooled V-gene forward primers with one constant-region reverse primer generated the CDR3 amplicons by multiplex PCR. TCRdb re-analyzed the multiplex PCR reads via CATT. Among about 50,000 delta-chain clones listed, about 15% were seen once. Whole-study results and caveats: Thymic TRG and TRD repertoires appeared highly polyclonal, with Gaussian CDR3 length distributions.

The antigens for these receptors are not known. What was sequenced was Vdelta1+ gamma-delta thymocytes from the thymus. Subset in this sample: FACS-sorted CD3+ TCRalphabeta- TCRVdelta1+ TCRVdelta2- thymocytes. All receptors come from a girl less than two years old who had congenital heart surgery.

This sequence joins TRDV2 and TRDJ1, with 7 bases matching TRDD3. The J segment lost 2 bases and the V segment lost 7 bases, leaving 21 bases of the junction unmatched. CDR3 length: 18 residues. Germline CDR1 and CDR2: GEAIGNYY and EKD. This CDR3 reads CACGYWGPGWGDTDKLIF. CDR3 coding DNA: TGTGCCTGCGGTTACTGGGGACCTGGTTGGGGCGATACCGATAAACTCATCTTT.

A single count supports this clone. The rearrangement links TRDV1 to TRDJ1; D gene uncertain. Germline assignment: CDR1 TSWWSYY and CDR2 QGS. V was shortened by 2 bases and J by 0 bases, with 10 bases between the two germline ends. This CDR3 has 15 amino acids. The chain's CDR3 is CALGEVGKYTDKLIF. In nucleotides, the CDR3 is TGTGCTCTTGGGGAAGTAGGAAAGTACACCGATAAACTCATCTTT.

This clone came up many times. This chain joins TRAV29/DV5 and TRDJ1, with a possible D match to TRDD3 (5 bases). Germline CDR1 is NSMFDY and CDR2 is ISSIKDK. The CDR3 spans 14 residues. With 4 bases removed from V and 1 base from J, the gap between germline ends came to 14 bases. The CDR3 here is CAAFRRISTDKLIF. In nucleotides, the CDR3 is TGTGCAGCATTTAGGAGGATATCCACCGATAAACTCATCTTT.

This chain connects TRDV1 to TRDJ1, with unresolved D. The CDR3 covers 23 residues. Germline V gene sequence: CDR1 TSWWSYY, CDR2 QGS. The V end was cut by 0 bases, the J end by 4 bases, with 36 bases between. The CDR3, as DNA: TGTGCTCTTGGGGAACTTAGAATAAGCTGTATTACAGCCCAACTCGAGCGTTGCGATAAACTCATCTTT. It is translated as CALGELRISCITAQLERCDKLIF.

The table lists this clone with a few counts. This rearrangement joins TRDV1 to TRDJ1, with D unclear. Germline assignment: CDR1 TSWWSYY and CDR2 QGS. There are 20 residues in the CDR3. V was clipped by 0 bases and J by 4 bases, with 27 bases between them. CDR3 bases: TGTGCTCTTGGGGAACTAAGGGAGGGCTTTCCGGCGTATTTTGGCGATAAACTCATCTTT. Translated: CALGELREGFPAYFGDKLIF.